This TCR beta chain was found in a study of T-cell memory formation after mild COVID-19 (dated by TCRdb to about 2021). Notes on the research overall: TCR sequence clusters from the two donors were found to be largely donor specific. In a couple of donors, T-cell clones that expanded and contracted after mild COVID-19 were tracked by sequencing TCRalpha and TCRbeta repertoires over time. The cohort comprised two young, previously healthy adult volunteers, one female and one male. What the study reported, not specific to this receptor: SARS-CoV-2 specificity of the second-wave clones peaking on day 37 was not confirmed. Clones contracting from day 15 to 85 had balanced CD4/CD8 phenotypes, while a second wave expanding from day 15 to 37 was biased towards CD4+. Contracting CD4+ clones were found mainly in CM and EM memory subsets, while CD8+ clones were enriched in EMRA. The detection of some responding clones in pre-infection memory suggests that pre-existing cross-reactive memory T cells joined the SARS-CoV-2 response. Only a couple of mild cases were covered in the study, and larger cohorts including severe cases with pre-infection samples were considered necessary.

Ficoll-Paque density gradient centrifugation was the method used to isolate PBMCs. TCRdb lists the instrument as Illumina NovaSeq 6000. TCRalpha and TCRbeta cDNA libraries were constructed by 5'RACE with constant-segment primers, with sample barcodes and unique molecular identifiers being introduced. RNA was extracted from every sample with Trizol reagent. Amplification of the libraries took two PCR steps, and the second step added a second sample barcode plus Illumina TruSeq adapters. Sequencing of the libraries was done on an Illumina NovaSeq, producing 2 x 150 bp paired-end reads. On the study's bioinformatics: Reads were demultiplexed and collapsed into UMI-guided consensus sequences with migec v1.2.7. Using mixcr v2.1.11, UMI consensuses were aligned to TRA and TRB V and J templates and then assembled into clonotypes. Expanded or contracted clonotypes were those called significant by both edgeR and NoisET, with noise models trained on biological replicates. For edgeR calls, the thresholds were a false discovery rate-adjusted p below 0.01 and a log2 fold-change of 1. As an exploratory analysis of dynamics, PCA with hierarchical clustering was applied to max-normalized trajectories of the 1000 most abundant clonotypes. Each responding clone was given a CD4 or CD8 phenotype based on the CD4+ and CD8+ repertoires, which had been sequenced separately. The public reads were reprocessed in TCRdb via fastp at Q25 and MiXCR, keeping in-frame beta chains. Each entry is one CDR3 protein sequence, shown with its most common DNA and genes. V and J calls and clone size were set by TCRdb, not the authors. For this sample there are roughly 100,000 distinct CDR3 sequences; about a sixth appear just once. Of the sample, 28% falls within the top ten clones.

This clonotype was seen only a few times. The antigen it binds to is not known. No qualities accompany the bases; no much larger clone lies one base away. The cysteine opens and the phenylalanine closes a CDR3 of 20 amino acids. Kept here is only the CDR3 DNA, which spans 60 bases and is read in frame from base 1. Via the germline V gene, CDR1 is SGDLS and CDR2 YYNGEE. Trimming leaves V shorter by 0 bases and J shorter by 2 bases, with the junction holding 12 bases beyond the gene matches. Source material: PBMCs or a T cell subset sorted from them (not recorded which). The chain employs TRBV9 and TRBJ2-5, and 14 junction bases match TRBD2. The source is an adult woman who had mild COVID-19 (a few samples of this study predate the infection). The sample titles of this study are shuffled in the database, so cell type and time point are left out; the donor was told from shared clones. The sequence in DNA is TGTGCCAGCAGCGTAGGTACGACTAGCGGGAGGGATCAATGGCAAGAGACCCAGTACTTC. This is translated as CASSVGTTSGRDQWQETQYF.